Below, one T cell receptor beta chain is given with its context. Its antigen is still unknown. The investigators amplified TCR beta CDR3 regions from RNA transcripts. A first-round RT-PCR of the TCR CDR3 used the HTBI primer set. TCRdb independently ran MiXCR on the multiplex PCR reads; one entry per CDR3 protein. This table holds 360,000 or so distinct CDR3 sequences, roughly 15% found once. CDR1 and CDR2 from the germline V gene are SGDLS and YYNGEE. Trimming shortened V by 3 bases and J by 4 bases, and 13 bases separated the two germline ends. The CDR3 has 15 residues. The sample belongs to a study of T cells in Graves' hyperthyroidism and ophthalmopathy. General study results and limits: Most clonotypes expanded in thyroid above 0.001 were likewise present in blood.

A NOSPECS grade of at least 4, a Clinical Activity Score of at least 3 and duration under 3 months were recorded in ophthalmopathy patients. Criteria for exclusion of patients were uncontrolled infection, other autoimmune disease, pregnancy or lactation. From around 11 ml of fresh peripheral blood, PBMCs were isolated. The sequencing input was blood. The rearrangement joins TRBV9 to TRBJ2-2; D is uncertain. This receptor was identified in a woman aged 60-75 years with Graves' ophthalmopathy. This CDR3 reads CASSEDPLVTGELFF. CDR3 coding DNA: TGTGCCAGCAGCGAGGACCCCCTGGTCACCGGGGAGCTGTTTTTT.